A single sample gave rise to the 23 T cell receptor beta chains below, sequenced in a study of T cell changes during pregnancy in multiple sclerosis. Produced via immunoSEQ multiplex PCR; TCRdb's table is partial and in-frame only. Here the sample spans around 80,000 clones, about 93% being singletons. Sequencing was performed on peripheral blood, taken in the second trimester of pregnancy. The receptors here all came from a female donor in good health, enrolled as a control in a pregnancy study.

The J gene is TRBJ2-3, the V gene TRBV27, with a tentative D call TRBD1 (5 bases). The V gene's germline CDR1 is MNHEY and CDR2 SMNVEV (reference sequence). Trimming took off 2 bases at V and 2 bases at J, with 11 bases between the two ends. This CDR3 has 15 amino acids. In DNA, the CDR3 is TGTGCCAGCAGTTTAAACAGGTCTTTCACAGATACGCAGTATTTT. Translating it yields CASSLNRSFTDTQYF.

V gene TRBV6-6 combines with J gene TRBJ1-5; D call uncertain. V lost 6 bases to trimming and J lost 5 bases, with 8 bases between them. CDR3 length equals 12 residues. The V gene's germline CDR1 is MNHNY and CDR2 SVGAGI (reference sequence). The CDR3 loop reads CASSTQDQPQHF. The CDR3 DNA follows: TGTGCCAGCAGCACTCAGGATCAGCCCCAGCATTTT.

This rearrangement joins TRBV12-5 to TRBJ2-3; TRBD1 might be the D (6 bases). V lost 2 bases, J lost 2 bases, and 8 bases lay in between. The CDR3 extends over 14 amino acids. The germline V gene encodes CDR1 LGHNT and CDR2 FRNRAP. This chain's CDR3 is CASGLSGATDTQYF. For the CDR3, the DNA is TGTGCTAGTGGTTTGTCAGGGGCCACAGATACGCAGTATTTT.

V and J are TRBV27 and TRBJ1-3; perhaps TRBD1 as D (6 bases). Trimming shortened V by 0 bases and J by 2 bases, and 11 bases separated the two germline ends. CDR1 is MNHEY, CDR2 SMNVEV, per germline (reference sequence). The CDR3 is made up of 16 amino acids. The CDR3 sequence: CASSLSPGVPGNTIYF. In nucleotides, the CDR3 is TGTGCCAGCAGTTTATCGCCAGGGGTCCCTGGAAACACCATATATTTT.

The J gene is TRBJ1-1, the V gene TRBV29-1; D not resolved. Germline lookup yields CDR1 SQVTM and CDR2 ANQGSEA. The V gene lost 7 bases and the J gene lost 3 bases, with 12 bases spanning the gap. This CDR3 is built from 12 residues. CDR3: CSGLRSDTEAFF. The DNA for the CDR3 is TGCAGCGGCCTACGTTCCGACACTGAAGCTTTCTTT.

As for this clone: This specimen includes other DNA sequences encoding the same CDR3. The rearrangement links TRBV5-1 to TRBJ1-3, with 7 bases fitting TRBD1. With 1 base clipped from V and 3 bases from J, the junction kept 4 bases outside the gene matches. The CDR3 spans 15 residues. Looked up from germline, CDR1 is SGHRS and CDR2 is YFSETQ. The CDR3 DNA is TGCGCCAGCAGCTTGACAGGGGAGAGTGGAAACACCATATATTTT. This translates into CASSLTGESGNTIYF.

A single count supports this clone. The chain has TRBV28 and TRBJ2-7, with 7 nucleotides matching TRBD2. V gave up 7 bases and J gave up 3 bases; unmatched junction bases: 3. The CDR3 is made up of 12 amino acids. Germline V lookup: CDR1 MDHEN, CDR2 SYDVKM. The CDR3: CASTGGGYEQYF. In DNA form, the CDR3 reads TGTGCCAGCACGGGGGGAGGCTACGAGCAGTACTTC.

This chain links TRBV11-2 with TRBJ1-1, with 9 bases fitting TRBD1. Germline values: CDR1 SGHAT, CDR2 FQNNGV. This CDR3 is 15 amino acids long. V trimming: 5 bases; J trimming: 6 bases; junction bases outside the gene matches: 10. DNA for the CDR3: TGTGCCAGCAGCACAGAACAGGGGGCACCGGCTGAAGCTTTCTTT. Translated, it gives CASSTEQGAPAEAFF.

V usage is TRBV19 and J usage is TRBJ2-1; 8 bases map to TRBD1. This CDR3 contains 15 residues. V trimming: 2 bases; J trimming: 7 bases; junction bases outside the gene matches: 7. CDR1 and CDR2 (germline): LNHDA, SQIVND (reference sequence). In nucleotides, the CDR3 is TGTGCCAGTAGTATAAATCCCAGGGGGCGGAATGAGCAGTTCTTC. Translating gives CASSINPRGRNEQFF.

The J gene is TRBJ2-3, the V gene TRBV5-1, with D possibly matching TRBD1 (5 bases). V was clipped by 3 bases and J by 4 bases, with 15 bases between them. Germline CDR1 SGHRS, CDR2 YFSETQ. The CDR3 covers 15 residues. The chain's CDR3 is CASSSNRGTADTQYF. CDR3 nucleotide sequence: TGCGCCAGCAGCTCGAATAGGGGAACTGCAGATACGCAGTATTTT.

The rearrangement uses TRBV28 and TRBJ2-7; no clear D gene. CDR3 length equals 13 residues. V lost 6 bases, J lost 2 bases, and 11 bases lay in between. Germline V gene lookup returns CDR1 MDHEN and CDR2 SYDVKM. CDR3 bases: TGTGCCAGCAGCTCCGAGATCCCCTACGAGCAGTACTTC. It translates to CASSSEIPYEQYF.

V and J are TRBV28 and TRBJ1-5, with D tentatively TRBD1 (5 bases). There are 14 residues in the CDR3. Trimming removed 7 bases at V and 6 bases at J, with 16 bases between. The V gene's germline CDR1 is MDHEN and CDR2 SYDVKM. The CDR3 nucleotides are TGTGCCAGCAACTTCGGGGGGTTGGGTCAGCCCCAGCATTTT. It specifies CASNFGGLGQPQHF.

The chain couples TRBV7-2 to TRBJ2-1, with D perhaps matching TRBD2 (6 bases). CDR3 length: 15 residues. V was pared by 3 bases and J by 6 bases, with 15 bases between. Germline assignment: CDR1 SGHTA and CDR2 FQGNSA. CDR3 DNA: TGTGCCAGCAGCTTGGGACTCTCCACGGGCAATGAGCAGTTCTTC. Amino acids: CASSLGLSTGNEQFF.

This sequence joins TRBV29-1 and TRBJ2-3; 7 bases agree with TRBD2. Germline V gene data show CDR1 as SQVTM and CDR2 as ANQGSEA. There are 14 residues in the CDR3. V lost 4 bases to trimming and J lost 2 bases; unmatched junction nucleotides: 6. The CDR3 bases are TGCAGCGTTGTACGGCTAGCGGCCACAGATACGCAGTATTTT. Protein product: CSVVRLAATDTQYF.

The chain carries TRBV19 and TRBJ2-7; tentatively, D is TRBD1 (6 bases). The CDR3 runs 13 residues. Germline CDR1 is LNHDA and CDR2 is SQIVND (reference sequence). The V gene lost 3 bases and the J gene lost 1 base, with 7 bases spanning the gap. CDR3 region: CASSITGSYEQYF. CDR3 coding DNA: TGTGCCAGTAGTATCACAGGGTCCTACGAGCAGTACTTC.

The chain uses TRBV27 and TRBJ2-7, with 7 bases aligning to TRBD2. This CDR3 spans 13 amino acids. The V gene's germline CDR1 is MNHEY and CDR2 SMNVEV (reference sequence). Trimming at V came to 10 bases and at J to 4 bases, leaving 10 bases not matched to a gene. CDR3 bases: TGTGCCACCGCCGCGGGAGTTTTTTACGAGCAGTACTTC. Its protein is CATAAGVFYEQYF.

V and J are TRBV6-6 and TRBJ1-1; D not resolved. Deletions cut 4 bases from V and 1 base from J, with 10 bases between. The CDR3 consists of 14 residues. From germline, CDR1 is MNHNY and CDR2 SVGAGI (reference sequence). This CDR3 reads CASSWRGENTEAFF. CDR3 nucleotide sequence: TGTGCCAGCAGTTGGAGAGGCGAGAACACTGAAGCTTTCTTT.

The chain combines TRBV4-1 with TRBJ2-1; TRBD2 aligns across 12 bases. With V trimmed by 0 bases and J by 8 bases, 8 bases remained unmatched. Germline CDR1 and CDR2: MGHRA and YSYEKL. This CDR3 contains 17 residues. CDR3 sequence: CASSQEETSGSLDEQFF. The CDR3 DNA sequence: TGCGCCAGCAGCCAAGAGGAGACTAGCGGGAGTTTGGATGAGCAGTTCTTC.

V is TRBV9 and J is TRBJ2-3, with 11 bases lining up with TRBD2. The J segment lost 3 bases and the V segment lost 0 bases, leaving 3 bases of the junction unmatched. The germline gives CDR1 SGDLS, CDR2 YYNGEE. This CDR3 has 16 residues. CDR3 amino acids: CASSVGLAGGTDTQYF. The CDR3 DNA reads as TGTGCCAGCAGCGTAGGGCTAGCGGGAGGTACAGATACGCAGTATTTT.

The chain carries TRBV5-1 and TRBJ2-1; no clear D. The CDR3 runs to 13 residues. V lost 4 bases and J 5 bases, leaving 10 bases between the germline ends. Germline V lookup: CDR1 SGHRS, CDR2 YFSETQ. The CDR3 sequence: CASSPAQNNEQFF. The DNA of the CDR3 is TGCGCCAGCAGCCCCGCCCAGAACAATGAGCAGTTCTTC.

The chain uses TRBV10-3 and TRBJ1-1; D may be TRBD1 (5 bases). Trimming pared 0 bases from V and 4 bases from J, leaving 6 bases between. This CDR3 contains 13 residues. Germline CDR1 ENHRY, CDR2 SYGVKD. CDR3 in DNA: TGTGCCATCAGTGAGTCGACAGTCACTGAAGCTTTCTTT. This sequence encodes CAISESTVTEAFF.

The V and J genes are TRBV5-1 and TRBJ1-2; 12 bases map to TRBD1. CDR3 length: 15 amino acids. Germline CDR1 reads SGHRS; CDR2 reads YFSETQ. V gave up 2 bases and J gave up 6 bases; unmatched junction bases: 5. The CDR3: CASSFTGTGGHGYTF. The CDR3 region has the DNA TGCGCCAGCAGCTTTACCGGGACAGGGGGCCATGGCTACACCTTC.

The CDR3: CASSQELAVNTGELFF. The DNA of the CDR3 is TGTGCCAGCAGCCAAGAACTAGCGGTTAACACCGGGGAGCTGTTTTTT. The chain combines TRBV4-2 with TRBJ2-2; 8 nucleotides match TRBD2. Germline V CDR1 and CDR2: LGHNA, YNFKEQ. The CDR3 spans 16 residues. The junction had 2 bases not matched to a gene; V was cut back by 0 bases and J by 2 bases.